The T cell receptor (beta chain) under discussion was sequenced for a study of OX40 agonist ivuxolimab in advanced cancers. In terms of the full investigation: Ivuxolimab was a fully human IgG2 agonistic monoclonal antibody targeting the costimulatory receptor OX40 (CD134). Intravenous ivuxolimab was administered to patients every 2 weeks at six dose levels: 0.01, 0.1, 0.3, 1.5, 3 and 10 mg/kg. Of the roughly 52 dose-escalation patients, hepatocellular carcinoma was present in about 20, melanoma in about 15, renal cell carcinoma in 9 and head and neck cancer in 9. The dose-escalation cohort was 82.7% male with a mean age of approximately 60 years, ranging from roughly 23 to 90. Prior anti-PD-1, anti-PD-L1 or anti-CTLA-4 therapy was permitted, and checkpoint inhibitors had been received by around 40% of dose-escalation patients. Partial responses were achieved by three dose-escalation patients, of whom one had hepatocellular carcinoma and two had cutaneous melanoma. Peripheral TCRbeta sequencing was intended to test whether TCR sequence diversity was altered and clonal T-cell expansion was caused by ivuxolimab. The monotherapy dose-escalation portion (N ≈ 52 patients) of the phase I ivuxolimab trial is reported in the paper. Findings and caveats that apply to the study as a whole: After ivuxolimab, CD8+ T cells had more expanded clones than CD4+ T cells on average. In the 0.1-3.0 mg/kg groups, partial responders were among the patients with the lowest normalized peripheral clonal expansion, particularly in CD8+ T cells. At doses of 0.1 to 3.0 mg/kg, clonal expansion of both CD4+ and CD8+ T cells in blood was seen between baseline and week 6. Low levels of normalized T-cell clonal expansion were also shown by some nonresponding patients. The antigen specificity of the clonally expanded peripheral T cells was not determined.

V loses 1 base at its end and J loses 2 bases; junction bases beyond the gene matches: 2. Its CDR3 holds 16 amino acids, cysteine through phenylalanine. Only CDR3 DNA remains: 48 bases, in frame from the first base. CDR1 is given as SGHVS and CDR2 as FQNEAQ, both from the germline V gene. Genomic DNA was isolated from the sorted cells so that the TCRbeta CDR3 region could be sequenced. TCRbeta CDR3 regions were sequenced using the immunoSEQ Assay. TCRdb provides this immuneACCESS table in a form limited to in-frame rearrangements. Some clones are lacking; in checked studies, under half of them reflect an unresolved V gene, and why the rest are absent is not known. This sample holds some 60,000 clones; approximately 94% were observed only once. The ten largest account for roughly 19% of the sample. Patients with autoimmune disease history or receiving systemic immunosuppression were excluded from the trial. Peripheral blood for TCR sequencing was collected from all dose cohorts at baseline, on cycle 4 day 1, and on cycle 7 day 1. The samples were drawn from a first-in-human, open-label, multicenter phase I dose-escalation trial of ivuxolimab. The trial enrolled adults with locally advanced or metastatic head and neck squamous cell, hepatocellular, melanoma or renal cell carcinoma. CD4+ and CD8+ T cells were sorted separately from peripheral blood before TCR sequencing.

Concerning this clone itself: Its recognized antigen is unknown. Base qualities are missing; no much larger clone stands one base away.

Here the sequenced sample was CD4+ or CD8+ T cells sorted from blood, taken in a trial of the OX40 agonist ivuxolimab. Recombination joined TRBV7-8 with TRBJ2-1; TRBD2 matches 10 bases in the middle. The clonotype comes from an adult with an advanced solid tumor such as melanoma, head and neck, liver or kidney cancer. The DNA reads as follows: TGTGCCAGCAGCTTAGTTACTAGCGGGACCTACAATGAGCAGTTCTTC. This encodes CASSLVTSGTYNEQFF.